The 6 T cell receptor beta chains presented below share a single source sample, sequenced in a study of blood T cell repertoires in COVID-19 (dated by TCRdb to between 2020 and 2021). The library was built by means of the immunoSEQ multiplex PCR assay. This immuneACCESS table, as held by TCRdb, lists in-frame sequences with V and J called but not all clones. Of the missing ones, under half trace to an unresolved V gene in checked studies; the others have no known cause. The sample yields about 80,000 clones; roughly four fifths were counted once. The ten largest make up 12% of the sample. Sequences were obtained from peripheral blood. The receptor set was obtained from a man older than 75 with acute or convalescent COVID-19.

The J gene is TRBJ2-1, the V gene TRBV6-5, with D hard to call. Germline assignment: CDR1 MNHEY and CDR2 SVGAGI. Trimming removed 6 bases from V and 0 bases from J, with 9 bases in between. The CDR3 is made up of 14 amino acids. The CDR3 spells CASRSRSSYNEQFF. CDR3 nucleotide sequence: TGTGCCAGCAGGTCGAGGAGCTCCTACAATGAGCAGTTCTTC.

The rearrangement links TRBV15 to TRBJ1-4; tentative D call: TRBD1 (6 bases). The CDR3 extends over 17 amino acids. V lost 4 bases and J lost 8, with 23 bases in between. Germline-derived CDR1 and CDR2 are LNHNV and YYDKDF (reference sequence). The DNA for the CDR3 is TGTGCCACCAGCATTCAGGGGCGGGGGGTCGGTTGGGAAAAACTGTTTTTT. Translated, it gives CATSIQGRGVGWEKLFF.

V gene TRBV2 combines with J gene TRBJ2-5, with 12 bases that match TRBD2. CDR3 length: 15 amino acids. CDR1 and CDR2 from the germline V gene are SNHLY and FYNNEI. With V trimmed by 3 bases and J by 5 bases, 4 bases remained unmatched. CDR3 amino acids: CASSDGLAGSETQYF. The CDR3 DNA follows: TGTGCCAGCAGTGATGGACTAGCGGGGTCGGAGACCCAGTACTTC.

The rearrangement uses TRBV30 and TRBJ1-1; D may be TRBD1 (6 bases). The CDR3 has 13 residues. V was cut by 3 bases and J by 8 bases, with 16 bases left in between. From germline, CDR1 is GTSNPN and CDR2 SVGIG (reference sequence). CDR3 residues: CAWSHIRGGEAFF. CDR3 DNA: TGTGCCTGGAGCCACATTCGGGGGGGCGAAGCTTTCTTT.

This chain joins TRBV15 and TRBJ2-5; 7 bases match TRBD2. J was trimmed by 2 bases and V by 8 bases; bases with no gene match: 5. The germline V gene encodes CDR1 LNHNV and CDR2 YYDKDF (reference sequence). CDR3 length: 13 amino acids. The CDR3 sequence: CATRLAGQETQYF. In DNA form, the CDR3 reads TGTGCCACCCGACTAGCTGGGCAAGAGACCCAGTACTTC.

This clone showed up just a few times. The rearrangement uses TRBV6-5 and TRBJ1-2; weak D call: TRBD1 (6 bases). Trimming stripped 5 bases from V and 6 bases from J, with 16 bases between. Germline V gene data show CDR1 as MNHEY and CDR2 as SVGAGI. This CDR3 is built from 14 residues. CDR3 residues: CASSTALGADGYTF. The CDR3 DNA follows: TGTGCCAGCAGTACCGCGTTGGGGGCTGATGGCTACACCTTC.